This T cell receptor (beta chain) appears in the sequencing data of a study of cytomegalovirus exposure and HLA in healthy donors. Amplification used 60 Vbeta primers and 13 Jbeta primers. Repertoires were generated with immunoSEQ multiplex PCR, while TCRdb's copy carries only in-frame clones and drops some. This sample has roughly 200,000 clones, with approximately 79% found just once. The CDR3 extends over 12 amino acids. Between the trimmed V and J ends, which lost 8 bases and 9 bases, there was a span of 14 bases. In germline, CDR1 is MNHEY, CDR2 SMNVEV (reference sequence). General study findings and limits: Overall, roughly 150 TCR beta chains were annotated as cytomegalovirus-associated. Researchers reported in a later analysis that common viral pathogens appeared linked to several top clusters. V- and J-gene trimming in TCR beta was tied to a missense DCLRE1C variant by an analysis performed later. In a later analysis, specific HLA alleles were associated with some 16,000 TCR beta sequences at a 0.05 false discovery rate.

Comments on this clone: Its target is unknown.

This sequence originates from a woman in her forties in good health and CMV-seronegative. The V gene is TRBV27, the J gene TRBJ1-5, with a tentative D call TRBD1 (6 bases). The sequenced sample consisted of PBMCs. The CDR3 DNA follows: TGTGCCAGCGGACCCAGGGGATGGCCCCAGCATTTT. Translated: CASGPRGWPQHF.